The present T cell receptor beta chain was sequenced within a study of T cell responses to AZD1222 COVID-19 vaccine. CDR1 is SGHNT and CDR2 is YENEEA in the germline V gene. The CDR3 runs to 13 residues. The junction had 5 bases not matched to a gene; V was cut back by 8 bases and J by 6 bases. Only in-frame clones appear in the TCRdb table, and some are missing; sequencing was by immunoSEQ multiplex PCR. The table includes about 160,000 clones, around 90% detected once. The source material was peripheral blood, sampled on day 0 of AZD1222 vaccination. The chain has TRBV11-3 and TRBJ2-1; 9 bases fit TRBD2. The sequence came from an adult in good health. The CDR3 region is CASGLAGLNEQFF. CDR3 nucleotide sequence: TGTGCCAGCGGGCTAGCGGGGCTCAATGAGCAGTTCTTC.